The clone carrying this T cell receptor (beta chain) was picked up a small number of times. Germline CDR1 and CDR2: SGHAT and FQNNGV. This CDR3 region has 14 residues. V was clipped by 4 bases and J by 6 bases; unmatched bases: 9. The data belong to a study of blood T cell repertoires in COVID-19. Clones were read by immunoSEQ multiplex PCR, and TCRdb kept only the in-frame ones, dropping some. The profile shows around 260,000 clones, more than 65% of them singletons. The chain is built from TRBV11-2 and TRBJ2-7, with TRBD1 matching over 7 bases. The source is a person aged 65-85 years with COVID-19, enrolled during active disease. Material for sequencing was peripheral blood. CDR3 sequence (DNA): TGTGCCAGCAGCTCACTGACAGGGTTGAGCGAGCAGTACTTC. It yields the protein CASSSLTGLSEQYF.